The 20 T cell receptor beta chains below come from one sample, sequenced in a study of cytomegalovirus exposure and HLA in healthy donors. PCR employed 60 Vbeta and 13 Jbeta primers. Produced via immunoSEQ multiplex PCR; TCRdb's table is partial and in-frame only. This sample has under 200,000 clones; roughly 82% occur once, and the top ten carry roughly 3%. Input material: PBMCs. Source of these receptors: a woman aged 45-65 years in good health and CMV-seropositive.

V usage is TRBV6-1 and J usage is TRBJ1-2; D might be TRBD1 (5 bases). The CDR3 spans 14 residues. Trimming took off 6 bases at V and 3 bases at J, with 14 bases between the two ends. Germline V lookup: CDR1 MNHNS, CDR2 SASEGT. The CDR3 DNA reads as TGTGCCAGCAGGGATACGGGGGTGGACTATGGCTACACCTTC. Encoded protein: CASRDTGVDYGYTF.

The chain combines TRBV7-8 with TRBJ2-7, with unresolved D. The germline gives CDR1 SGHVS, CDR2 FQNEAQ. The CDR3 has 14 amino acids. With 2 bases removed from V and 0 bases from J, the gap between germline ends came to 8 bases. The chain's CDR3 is CASSLLSGSYEQYF. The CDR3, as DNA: TGTGCCAGCAGCTTATTGTCAGGCTCCTACGAGCAGTACTTC.

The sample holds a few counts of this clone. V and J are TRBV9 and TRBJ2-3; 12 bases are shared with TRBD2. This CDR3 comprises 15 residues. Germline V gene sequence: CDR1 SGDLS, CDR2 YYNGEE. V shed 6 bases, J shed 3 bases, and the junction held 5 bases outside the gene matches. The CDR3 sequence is CASTLAGGPTDTQYF. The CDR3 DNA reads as TGTGCCAGCACCCTAGCGGGGGGGCCTACAGATACGCAGTATTTT.

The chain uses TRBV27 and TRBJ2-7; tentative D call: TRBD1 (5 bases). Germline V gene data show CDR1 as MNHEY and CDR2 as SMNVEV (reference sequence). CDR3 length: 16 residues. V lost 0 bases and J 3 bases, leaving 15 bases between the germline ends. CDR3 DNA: TGTGCCAGCAGTTTATCGGGTCGTGGGGCCCTCTACGAGCAGTACTTC. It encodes CASSLSGRGALYEQYF.

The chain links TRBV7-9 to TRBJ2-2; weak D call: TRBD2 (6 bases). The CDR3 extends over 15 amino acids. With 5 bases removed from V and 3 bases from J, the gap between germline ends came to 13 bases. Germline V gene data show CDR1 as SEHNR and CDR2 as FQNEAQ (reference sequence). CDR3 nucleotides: TGTGCCAGCAGCGCTCCGGGACTCCACACCGGGGAGCTGTTTTTT. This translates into CASSAPGLHTGELFF.

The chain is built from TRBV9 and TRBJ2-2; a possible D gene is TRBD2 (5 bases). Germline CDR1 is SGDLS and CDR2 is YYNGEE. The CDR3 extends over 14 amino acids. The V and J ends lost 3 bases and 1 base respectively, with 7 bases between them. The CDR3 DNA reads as TGTGCCAGCAGCGGCCGGGGGAACACCGGGGAGCTGTTTTTT. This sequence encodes CASSGRGNTGELFF.

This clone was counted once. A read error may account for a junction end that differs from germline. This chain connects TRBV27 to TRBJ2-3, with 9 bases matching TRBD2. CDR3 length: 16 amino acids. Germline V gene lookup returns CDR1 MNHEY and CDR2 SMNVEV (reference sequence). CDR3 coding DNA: TGTGCCAGCAGTTTATCGCCCGGGACTAGCAGAGATACGCAGTATTTT. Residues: CASSLSPGTSRDTQYF.

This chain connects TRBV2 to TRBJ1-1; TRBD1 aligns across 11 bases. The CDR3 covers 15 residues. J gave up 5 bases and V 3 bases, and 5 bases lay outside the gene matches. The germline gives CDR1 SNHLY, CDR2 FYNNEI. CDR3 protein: CASSDGQGARTEAFF. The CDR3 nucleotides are TGTGCCAGCAGTGACGGACAGGGGGCGAGGACTGAAGCTTTCTTT.

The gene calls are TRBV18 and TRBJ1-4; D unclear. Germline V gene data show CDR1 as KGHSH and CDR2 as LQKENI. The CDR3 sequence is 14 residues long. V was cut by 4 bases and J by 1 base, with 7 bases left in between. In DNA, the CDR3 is TGTGCCAGCTCACTAACGAGAACTAATGAAAAACTGTTTTTT. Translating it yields CASSLTRTNEKLFF.

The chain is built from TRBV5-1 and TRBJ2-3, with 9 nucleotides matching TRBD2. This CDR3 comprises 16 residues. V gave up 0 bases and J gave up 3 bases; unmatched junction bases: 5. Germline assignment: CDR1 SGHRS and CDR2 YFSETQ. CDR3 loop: CASSLALAGRTDTQYF. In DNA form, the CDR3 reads TGCGCCAGCAGCTTGGCCCTAGCGGGGAGGACAGATACGCAGTATTTT. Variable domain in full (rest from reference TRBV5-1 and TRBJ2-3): KAGVTQTPRYLIKTRGQQVTLSCSPISGHRSVSWYQQTPGQGLQFLFEYFSETQRNKGNFPGRFSGRQFSNSRSEMNVSTLELGDSALYLCASSLALAGRTDTQYFGPGTRLTVL.

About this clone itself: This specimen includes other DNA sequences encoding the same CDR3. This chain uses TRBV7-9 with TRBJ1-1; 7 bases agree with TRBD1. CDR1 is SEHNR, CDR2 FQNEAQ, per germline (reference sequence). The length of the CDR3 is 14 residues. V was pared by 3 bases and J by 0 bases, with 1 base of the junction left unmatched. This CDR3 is CASSLGQMNTEAFF. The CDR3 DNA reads TGTGCCAGCAGCTTGGGACAGATGAACACTGAAGCTTTCTTT.

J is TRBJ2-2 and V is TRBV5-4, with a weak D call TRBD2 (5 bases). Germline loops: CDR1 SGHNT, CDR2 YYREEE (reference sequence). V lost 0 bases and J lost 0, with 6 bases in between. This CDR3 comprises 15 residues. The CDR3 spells CASSLAGTNTGELFF. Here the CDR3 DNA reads TGTGCCAGCAGCTTGGCGGGGACGAACACCGGGGAGCTGTTTTTT.

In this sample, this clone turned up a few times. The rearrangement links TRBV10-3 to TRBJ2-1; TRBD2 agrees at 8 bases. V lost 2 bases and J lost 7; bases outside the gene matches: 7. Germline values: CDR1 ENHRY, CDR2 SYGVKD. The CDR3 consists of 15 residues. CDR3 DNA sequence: TGTGCCATCAGTGAGAGGGCGGGGGGTACGAATGAGCAGTTCTTC. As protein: CAISERAGGTNEQFF.

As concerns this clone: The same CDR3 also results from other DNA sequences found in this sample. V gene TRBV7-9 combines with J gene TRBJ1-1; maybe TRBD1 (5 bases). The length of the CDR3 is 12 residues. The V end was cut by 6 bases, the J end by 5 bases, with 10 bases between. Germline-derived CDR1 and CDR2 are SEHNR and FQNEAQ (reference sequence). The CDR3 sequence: CASSPGGTEAFF. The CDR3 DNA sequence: TGTGCCAGCAGTCCGGGGGGTACTGAAGCTTTCTTT.

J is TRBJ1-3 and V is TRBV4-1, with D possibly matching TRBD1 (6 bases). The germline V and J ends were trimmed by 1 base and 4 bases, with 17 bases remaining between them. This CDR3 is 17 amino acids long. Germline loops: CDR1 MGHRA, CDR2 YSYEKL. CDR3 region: CASSQGPGGLGGNTIYF. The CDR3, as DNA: TGCGCCAGCAGCCAAGGACCCGGGGGGCTGGGAGGAAACACCATATATTTT.

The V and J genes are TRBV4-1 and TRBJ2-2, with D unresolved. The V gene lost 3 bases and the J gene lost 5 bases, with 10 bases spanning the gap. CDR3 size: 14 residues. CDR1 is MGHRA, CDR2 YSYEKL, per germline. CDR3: CASSQPLQTGELFF. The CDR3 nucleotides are TGCGCCAGCAGCCAGCCCCTACAGACCGGGGAGCTGTTTTTT.

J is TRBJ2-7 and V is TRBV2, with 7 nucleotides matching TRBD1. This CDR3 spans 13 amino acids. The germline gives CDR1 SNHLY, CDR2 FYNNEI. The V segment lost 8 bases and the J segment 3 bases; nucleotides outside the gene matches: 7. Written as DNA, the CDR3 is TGTGCCAGCGGAGACAGGGTTCTCTACGAGCAGTACTTC. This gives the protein CASGDRVLYEQYF.

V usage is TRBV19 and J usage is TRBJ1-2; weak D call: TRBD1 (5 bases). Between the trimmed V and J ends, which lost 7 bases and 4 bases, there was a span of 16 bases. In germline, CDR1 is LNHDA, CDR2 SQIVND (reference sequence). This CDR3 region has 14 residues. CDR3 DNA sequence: TGTGCCAGTAAATCCCGGACAAATTCCTATGGCTACACCTTC. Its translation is CASKSRTNSYGYTF.

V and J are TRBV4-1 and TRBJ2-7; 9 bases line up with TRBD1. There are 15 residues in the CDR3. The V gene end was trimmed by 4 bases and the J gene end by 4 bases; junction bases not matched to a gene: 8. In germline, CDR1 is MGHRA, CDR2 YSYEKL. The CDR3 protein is CASSRYSQGAYEQYF. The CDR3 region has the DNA TGCGCCAGCAGCCGCTATTCACAGGGGGCGTACGAGCAGTACTTC.

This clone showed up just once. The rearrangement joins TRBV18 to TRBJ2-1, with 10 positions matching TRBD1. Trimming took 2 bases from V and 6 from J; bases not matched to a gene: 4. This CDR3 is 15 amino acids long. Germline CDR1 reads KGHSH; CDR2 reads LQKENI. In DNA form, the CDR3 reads TGTGCCAGCTCACCAACGAGGACAGGGGGCAATGAGCAGTTCTTC. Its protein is CASSPTRTGGNEQFF. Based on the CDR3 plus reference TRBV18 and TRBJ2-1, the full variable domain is NAGVMQNPRHLVRRRGQEARLRCSPMKGHSHVYWYRQLPEEGLKFMVYLQKENIIDESGMPKERFSAEFPKEGPSILRIQQVVRGDSAAYFCASSPTRTGGNEQFFGPGTRLTVL.